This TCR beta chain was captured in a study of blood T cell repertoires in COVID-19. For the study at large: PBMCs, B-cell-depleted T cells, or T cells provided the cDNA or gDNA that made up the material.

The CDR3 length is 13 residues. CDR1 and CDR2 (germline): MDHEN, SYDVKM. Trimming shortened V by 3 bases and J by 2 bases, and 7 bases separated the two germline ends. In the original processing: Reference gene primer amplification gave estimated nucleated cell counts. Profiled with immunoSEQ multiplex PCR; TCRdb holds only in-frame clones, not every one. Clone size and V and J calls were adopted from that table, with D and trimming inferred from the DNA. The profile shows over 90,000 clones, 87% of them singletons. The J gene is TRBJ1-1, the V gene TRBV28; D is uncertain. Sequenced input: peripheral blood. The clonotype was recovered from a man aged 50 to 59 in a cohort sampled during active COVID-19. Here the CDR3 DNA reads TGTGCCAGCAGTTTTTATTTCAACACTGAAGCTTTCTTT. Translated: CASSFYFNTEAFF.